This T cell receptor beta chain was captured in a study of T cell clonality in common variable immunodeficiency. Whole-study results and caveats: What drives increased CVID clonality needs T cell subpopulation sequencing. In common variable immunodeficiency, TCR beta chains reportedly carried fewer deletions and N-nucleotide insertions. CVID patient heterogeneity limited repertoire-clinical complication correlations.

Turning to this clone: Its antigen is not identified. The read terminates 3 residues before the CDR3 end, so the remaining end is supplied by the germline J gene.

Germline values: CDR1 SGHVS, CDR2 FNYEAQ. J gave up 4 bases and V 3 bases, and 7 bases lay outside the gene matches. The CDR3 loop spans 15 amino acids. CVID and control samples used equivalent genomic DNA input. Clones were sequenced by immunoSEQ multiplex PCR, and TCRdb holds only the in-frame ones, with some missing. Listed for the sample are roughly 55,000 clones, none seen a single time. The chain links TRBV7-6 to TRBJ2-5, with 8 bases fitting TRBD1. Sequenced sample: peripheral blood mononuclear cells. The sequence was obtained from a person between 18 and 75 years old in good health. The CDR3 bases that were read are TGTGCCAGCAGCTTTGCAGGGGGCATTGGAGAGACC. Its protein product is CASSFAGGIGET. The full CDR3 is CASSFAGGIGETQYF.